This T cell receptor beta chain was identified in a study of early T cells in non-severe SARS-CoV-2 infection. Study-level information: Chains were unpaired, as sequencing was done on bulk RNA from unsorted whole blood. Study-wide points: Private and CD4 specificities were missed by VDJdb matching, which favored anti-spike CD8 responses.

This clonotype was picked up many times. Antigen unknown. Separate cDNA molecules each had unique molecular identifiers attached to them. TCRdb reprocessed the 5' RACE reads with MiXCR, giving one entry per CDR3 protein. The profile covers 30,000 to 40,000 distinct CDR3 sequences, with 5.4% appearing a single time and 5.5% to 7% taken by the ten largest. After removal of 3 bases from V and 6 bases from J, the junction contained 7 bases not matched to a gene. This CDR3 has 14 residues. Germline assignment: CDR1 LNHNV and CDR2 YYDKDF (reference sequence). V usage is TRBV15 and J usage is TRBJ1-1; 7 bases align to TRBD1. This TCR derives from an adult who was a healthcare worker with PCR-confirmed SARS-CoV-2 infection or an uninfected control (not recorded which). The starting material was whole blood, obtained at baseline. Here the CDR3 DNA reads TGTGCCACCAGCAGGGCGACAGGGATCGCTGAAGCTTTCTTT. Its translation is CATSRATGIAEAFF.